This T cell receptor (beta chain) was observed in a study of blood T cell repertoires in COVID-19. About the research overall: Sites across the United States, Italy and Spain contributed samples from acute and convalescent COVID-19. PBMCs, B-cell-depleted T cells, or T cells provided the cDNA or gDNA that made up the material.

Patients in Seattle were enrolled during active infection, then followed longitudinally. The authors' processing: Reference gene primer amplification in the assay estimated nucleated cell counts. The assay was immunoSEQ multiplex PCR, and TCRdb's table has in-frame clones only and misses some. Clone size and V and J calls were adopted from that table, with D and trimming inferred from the DNA. The sample shows approximately 260,000 clones, 88% of them seen only once. The clonotype comes from a woman aged 70 to 79 with COVID-19, enrolled during active disease. The sample was peripheral blood.

The CDR3 spells CASSWADRGYEQYF. CDR3 DNA sequence: TGCGCCAGCAGCTGGGCAGACAGGGGATACGAGCAGTACTTC. The chain combines TRBV5-1 with TRBJ2-7, with TRBD1 matching over 8 bases. This CDR3 is 14 amino acids long. CDR1 is SGHRS and CDR2 is YFSETQ in the germline V gene. V was pared by 3 bases and J by 4 bases, with 6 bases of the junction left unmatched.